The 5 T cell receptor beta chains below all came from one sample that was sequenced in a study of intratumoral heterogeneity in liver cancer. Generated by immunoSEQ multiplex PCR, the TCRdb table keeps only in-frame clones and is missing some. The table records some 20,000 clones, around 78% of them present only once. This material consisted of tumor-adjacent normal tissue, taken before any cancer treatment. The receptors come from a woman in her 70s with hepatocellular carcinoma.

This chain links TRBV19 with TRBJ1-3; TRBD1 is a possible D gene (6 bases). The CDR3 runs 14 residues. The germline V gene encodes CDR1 LNHDA and CDR2 SQIVND (reference sequence). V was shortened by 5 bases and J by 2 bases, with 10 bases between the two germline ends. CDR3 loop: CASSFGGPGNTIYF. The CDR3 nucleotides read TGTGCCAGTAGTTTTGGGGGCCCTGGAAACACCATATATTTT. Full variable domain (rest looked up from reference TRBV19 and TRBJ1-3): DGGITQSPKYLFRKEGQNVTLSCEQNLNHDAMYWYRQDPGQGLRLIYYSQIVNDFQKGDIAEGYSVSREKKESFPLTVTSAQKNPTAFYLCASSFGGPGNTIYFGEGSWLTVV.

The chain uses TRBV27 and TRBJ2-2; 8 bases line up with TRBD2. V dropped 6 bases and J dropped 0; count of bases not matched to a gene: 9. CDR1 and CDR2 (germline): MNHEY, SMNVEV (reference sequence). CDR3 length equals 17 residues. DNA of the CDR3: TGTGCCAGCAGGACTAGCGAACTATCTGCGAACACCGGGGAGCTGTTTTTT. Residues: CASRTSELSANTGELFF.

The chain couples TRBV24-1 to TRBJ1-1; D may be TRBD1 (6 bases). The CDR3 covers 13 residues. Trimming removed 3 bases at V and 11 bases at J, with 15 bases between. Germline V gene sequence: CDR1 KGHDR, CDR2 SFDVKD. The CDR3 reads CATSDRGGTPAFF. In DNA, the CDR3 is TGTGCCACCAGTGATAGAGGGGGAACACCGGCTTTCTTT.

The chain couples TRBV5-6 to TRBJ2-3; 10 bases are a match to TRBD2. The CDR3 spans 15 residues. With V trimmed by 2 bases and J by 4 bases, 4 bases remained unmatched. Per the germline V gene, CDR1 is SGHDT and CDR2 is YYEEEE. CDR3 region: CASSFGLAGADTQYF. The CDR3 DNA sequence: TGTGCCAGCAGCTTTGGGCTAGCGGGAGCAGATACGCAGTATTTT.

The chain recombines TRBV4-2 with TRBJ1-1; 10 bases line up with TRBD1. The CDR3 sequence is 16 residues long. V shed 2 bases, J shed 4 bases, and the junction held 7 bases outside the gene matches. Germline loops: CDR1 LGHNA, CDR2 YNFKEQ. CDR3 loop: CASSQRQGAVGTEAFF. The DNA for the CDR3 is TGTGCCAGCAGCCAACGACAGGGGGCTGTCGGCACTGAAGCTTTCTTT.